This TCR beta chain was obtained from a study of human T cells and chemical hapten exposure. TCRdb re-derived calls from the RACE reads in MiXCR, one entry per CDR3 protein. The sample holds 340,000 or so distinct CDR3 sequences; around 7% are singletons and the top ten take about 8%. The CDR3 has 12 residues. V was clipped by 8 bases and J by 3 bases, with 14 bases between them. CDR1 and CDR2 (germline): DFQATT, SNEGSKA (reference sequence). Time point denoted: patch test 1, 2 weeks after DPC sensitization. Documented treatment: therapeutic diphenylcyclopropenone sensitization with weekly scalp DPC. Sample: whole blood, taken in connection with sensitization to the hapten diphenylcyclopropenone (DPC). The receptor comes from a young woman with alopecia areata. Some clones in this sample may be carry-over from other donors' samples. The J gene is TRBJ2-7, the V gene TRBV20-1, with D hard to call. The CDR3 DNA reads TGCAGTTCCACACGGTCCCTCTACGAGCAGTACTTC. It codes for CSSTRSLYEQYF.